This TCR beta chain appears in the sequencing data of a study of blood T cell repertoires in COVID-19. Looking at the study overall: Sources were T cells, B-cell-depleted T cells, or PBMCs; the material itself was cDNA or gDNA.

Trimming took off 6 bases at V and 0 bases at J, with 6 bases between the two ends. CDR1 and CDR2 from the germline V gene are SNHLY and FYNNEI. The CDR3 consists of 13 residues. In the authors' methods: Nucleated cell counts were estimated from reference gene primer amplification. TCRdb keeps only in-frame clones here, not all; method: immunoSEQ multiplex PCR. V, J and clone size are taken as reported in that table, and D and trimming were inferred from the DNA itself. Of some 100,000 clones listed, over 70% are singletons. Input material: peripheral blood. The V call is TRBV2, the J call TRBJ1-3; D is uncertain. The receptor's source is a man aged 60-69 years with acute or convalescent COVID-19. The CDR3 bases are TGTGCCAGCAGCCGGTACTCTGGAAACACCATATATTTT. This translates into CASSRYSGNTIYF.